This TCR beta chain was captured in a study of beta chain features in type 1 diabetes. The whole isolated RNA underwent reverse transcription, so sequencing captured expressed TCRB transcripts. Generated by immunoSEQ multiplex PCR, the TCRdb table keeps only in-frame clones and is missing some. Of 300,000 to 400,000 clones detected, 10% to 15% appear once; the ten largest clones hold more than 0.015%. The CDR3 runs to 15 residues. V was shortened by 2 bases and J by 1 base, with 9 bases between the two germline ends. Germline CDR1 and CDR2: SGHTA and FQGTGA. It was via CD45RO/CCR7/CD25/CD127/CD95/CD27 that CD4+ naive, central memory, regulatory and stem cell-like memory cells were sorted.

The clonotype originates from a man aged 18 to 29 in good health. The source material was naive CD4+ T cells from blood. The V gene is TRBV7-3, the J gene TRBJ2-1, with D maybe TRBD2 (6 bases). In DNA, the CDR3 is TGTGCCAGCAGCTTAGGAAGCGGGTCCTACAATGAGCAGTTCTTC. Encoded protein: CASSLGSGSYNEQFF.